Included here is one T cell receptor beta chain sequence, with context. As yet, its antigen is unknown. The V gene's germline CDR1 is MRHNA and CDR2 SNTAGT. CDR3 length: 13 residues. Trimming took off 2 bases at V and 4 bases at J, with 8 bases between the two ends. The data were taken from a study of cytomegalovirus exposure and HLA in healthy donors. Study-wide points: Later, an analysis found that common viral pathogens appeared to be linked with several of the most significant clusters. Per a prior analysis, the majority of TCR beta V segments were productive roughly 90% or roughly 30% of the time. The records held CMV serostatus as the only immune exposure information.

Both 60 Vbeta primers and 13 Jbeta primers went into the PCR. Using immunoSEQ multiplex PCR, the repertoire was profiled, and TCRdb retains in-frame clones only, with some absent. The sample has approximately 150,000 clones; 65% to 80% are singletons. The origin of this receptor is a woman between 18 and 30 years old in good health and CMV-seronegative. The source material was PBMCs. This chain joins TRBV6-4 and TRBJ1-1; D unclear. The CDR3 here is CASSDERGTEAFF. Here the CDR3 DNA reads TGTGCCAGCAGTGACGAACGAGGCACTGAAGCTTTCTTT.